One and the same sample provided the 5 T cell receptor beta chains below, sequenced in a study of cytomegalovirus exposure and HLA in healthy donors. Sequencing used immunoSEQ multiplex PCR; TCRdb keeps in-frame clones, though not all of them. The sample consists of 140,000 to 150,000 clones, just over 90% of them appearing once. Sample: PBMCs. The receptors were sampled from a man younger than 30 in good health and CMV-seronegative.

The gene calls are TRBV4-1 and TRBJ2-1; 7 bases map to TRBD1. The CDR3 contains 15 residues. Trimming removed 1 base from V and 4 bases from J; junction bases left unmatched: 4. Germline V CDR1 and CDR2: MGHRA, YSYEKL. The CDR3 DNA sequence: TGCGCCAGCAGCCAAGGCTGGGACAGATACAATGAGCAGTTCTTC. Translating it yields CASSQGWDRYNEQFF.

The chain is built from TRBV19 and TRBJ2-5, with D perhaps matching TRBD1 (6 bases). There are 14 residues in the CDR3. The germline V gene encodes CDR1 LNHDA and CDR2 SQIVND (reference sequence). Trimming removed 4 bases from V and 7 bases from J, with 16 bases in between. For the CDR3, the DNA is TGTGCCAGTAGTACCCGACAGGCGGTGGGGACCCAGTACTTC. It codes for CASSTRQAVGTQYF.

The gene calls are TRBV6-1 and TRBJ2-5; D may be TRBD2 (6 bases). Germline V gene data show CDR1 as MNHNS and CDR2 as SASEGT. The CDR3 is 14 amino acids. The V and J ends lost 5 bases and 2 bases respectively, with 12 bases between them. The CDR3 region is CASSPGLPQETQYF. The CDR3 DNA is TGTGCCAGCAGTCCGGGACTCCCTCAAGAGACCCAGTACTTC.

The chain uses TRBV5-1 and TRBJ2-7; a weak D match, TRBD2 (5 bases). The CDR3 contains 12 residues. V lost 7 bases and J lost 3, with 11 bases in between. Germline CDR1 SGHRS, CDR2 YFSETQ. In DNA, the CDR3 is TGCGCCAGCCCCGGGATCCGCTACGAGCAGTACTTC. Its translation is CASPGIRYEQYF.

J is TRBJ2-1 and V is TRBV5-1, with 8 bases identical to TRBD2. CDR3 length: 14 residues. Trimming at V came to 2 bases and at J to 4 bases, leaving 2 bases not matched to a gene. Germline V gene sequence: CDR1 SGHRS, CDR2 YFSETQ. The CDR3 DNA sequence: TGCGCCAGCAGCTTTCGGGGGGGTTACAATGAGCAGTTCTTC. Translated: CASSFRGGYNEQFF.